The 32 T cell receptor beta chains in this list originate from one sample, sequenced in a study of shared clonotypes between healthy human individuals. This table comes from immunoSEQ multiplex PCR, and its TCRdb copy is limited to in-frame clones, with some not included. This sample carries over a million clones, around four fifths of them seen once, and the ten largest clones take about 1.5%. Input material: memory CD4+ T cells sorted from blood. Described subset: CD45RA-negative fraction. Source of these receptors: a man younger than 35 in good health.

V usage is TRBV27 and J usage is TRBJ2-7, with TRBD2 matching 8 bases. The V and J ends lost 5 bases and 4 bases, in that order; junction bases with no gene match: 7. Germline V gene lookup returns CDR1 MNHEY and CDR2 SMNVEV (reference sequence). The CDR3 is 14 residues long. The CDR3 DNA sequence: TGTGCCAGCAGTCCCCTGGGACTAGTATACGAGCAGTACTTC. As protein: CASSPLGLVYEQYF.

The V call is TRBV7-2, the J call TRBJ2-7, with a tentative D call TRBD1 (6 bases). This CDR3 has 16 residues. The germline CDR1 and CDR2 sequences are SGHTA and FQGNSA. V gave up 1 base and J gave up 3 bases, with 16 bases separating them. CDR3 bases: TGTGCCAGCAGCTTAGTTTTTGGCAGGGGCAGCTACGAGCAGTACTTC. It yields the protein CASSLVFGRGSYEQYF.

The chain links TRBV5-6 to TRBJ1-4; 8 bases are a match to TRBD1. In germline, CDR1 is SGHDT, CDR2 YYEEEE. V lost 4 bases and J lost 6; bases outside the gene matches: 8. The CDR3 has 15 residues. CDR3 bases: TGTGCCAGCAGCCTAAAGGACAGGGTCGATGAAAAACTGTTTTTT. Encoded protein: CASSLKDRVDEKLFF.

This clone was picked up one time. This chain links TRBV5-5 with TRBJ2-3, with 12 bases matching TRBD2. Trimming cost V 4 bases and J 2 bases; bases outside gene matches: 5. This CDR3 is 16 amino acids long. CDR1 is SGHKS, CDR2 YYEKEE, per germline (reference sequence). The CDR3 nucleotides are TGTGCCAGCAGCACGGGACTAGCGGGCCCCACAGATACGCAGTATTTT. Amino acids: CASSTGLAGPTDTQYF.

The rearrangement links TRBV5-1 to TRBJ2-3; D remains ambiguous. Germline V gene lookup returns CDR1 SGHRS and CDR2 YFSETQ. V was cut by 4 bases and J by 7 bases, with 16 bases left in between. The CDR3 is made up of 14 amino acids. Written as DNA, the CDR3 is TGCGCCAGCAGCGCCGACTTAAATACGCATACGCAGTATTTT. Protein: CASSADLNTHTQYF.

The V call is TRBV18, the J call TRBJ2-1; D is unresolved. This CDR3 has 15 residues. Germline-derived CDR1 and CDR2 are KGHSH and LQKENI. The V end lost 0 bases, the J end lost 3 bases, and 9 bases lay between the germline ends. The CDR3 region is CASSPPVGNYNEQFF. The CDR3 DNA reads TGTGCCAGCTCACCACCGGTGGGGAACTACAATGAGCAGTTCTTC.

The chain employs TRBV11-2 and TRBJ1-6; D is uncertain. CDR1 and CDR2 (germline): SGHAT, FQNNGV. The V end lost 5 bases, the J end lost 13 bases, and 12 bases lay between the germline ends. This CDR3 spans 12 amino acids. CDR3 sequence (DNA): TGTGCCAGCAGCCGGGCCCTTATTCCCCTCCACTTT. This translates into CASSRALIPLHF.

This sequence joins TRBV10-2 and TRBJ2-5; D uncertain. This CDR3 comprises 14 residues. From germline, CDR1 is WSHSY and CDR2 SAAADI. V shed 2 bases and J shed 5 bases, with 12 bases lying between them. CDR3 in amino acids: CASSERVFSETQYF. The CDR3 DNA follows: TGCGCCAGCAGTGAGAGGGTTTTTAGCGAGACCCAGTACTTC.

The chain carries TRBV7-2 and TRBJ2-3; 8 bases agree with TRBD1. CDR1 is SGHTA, CDR2 FQGNSA, per germline. The junction had 9 bases not matched to a gene; V was cut back by 4 bases and J by 6 bases. The CDR3 has 15 amino acids. The CDR3 DNA reads TGTGCCAGCAGCTGGGGGACAGGTCCAAGCGATACGCAGTATTTT. It yields the protein CASSWGTGPSDTQYF.

This chain connects TRBV14 to TRBJ2-5; D may be TRBD1 (5 bases). The germline V gene has CDR1 SGHDN and CDR2 FVKESK. V lost 2 bases and J lost 1, with 11 bases in between. The CDR3 length is 15 residues. The CDR3 DNA sequence: TGTGCCAGCAGCCAATATAGGGGTTTCCAAGAGACCCAGTACTTC. Amino acids: CASSQYRGFQETQYF.

This clone has only a few counts. The same CDR3 arises from other DNA sequences in this sample as well. This rearrangement joins TRBV19 to TRBJ2-2, with D possibly matching TRBD2 (6 bases). This CDR3 has 14 amino acids. CDR1 is LNHDA, CDR2 SQIVND, per germline (reference sequence). Trimming cost V 3 bases and J 2 bases, with 7 bases left between them. The CDR3 spells CASSIGLNTGELFF. The CDR3 nucleotides are TGTGCCAGTAGTATCGGACTAAACACCGGGGAGCTGTTTTTT.

The chain recombines TRBV18 with TRBJ2-7; the D gene is possibly TRBD1 (5 bases). The CDR3 covers 13 residues. V was cut by 6 bases and J by 4 bases, with 13 bases left in between. CDR1 KGHSH and CDR2 LQKENI come from the germline V gene. The CDR3 DNA is TGTGCCAGCTCGCTAGGGGCTAGTTACGAGCAGTACTTC. Translated: CASSLGASYEQYF.

This CDR3 is CSVKSSQETQYF. CDR3 in DNA: TGCAGCGTTAAGAGTAGCCAAGAGACCCAGTACTTC. This chain uses TRBV29-1 with TRBJ2-5; D remains ambiguous. Trimming took 5 bases from V and 1 from J, leaving 8 bases between them. The germline V gene has CDR1 SQVTM and CDR2 ANQGSEA. This CDR3 is built from 12 residues. The variable domain in full, completed from reference TRBV29-1 and TRBJ2-5, reads SAVISQKPSRDICQRGTSLTIQCQVDSQVTMMFWYRQQPGQSLTLIATANQGSEATYESGFVIDKFPISRPNLTFSTLTVSNMSPEDSSIYLCSVKSSQETQYFGPGTRLLVL.

CDR3 in DNA: TGCGCCAGCAGCCGGGACAGCGGCTCAGATACGCAGTATTTT. Translated, it gives CASSRDSGSDTQYF. The chain employs TRBV5-1 and TRBJ2-3; 7 bases line up with TRBD1. The trim removed 4 bases at V and 4 bases at J, leaving 6 bases unmatched. CDR1 SGHRS and CDR2 YFSETQ come from the germline V gene. The CDR3 covers 14 residues. Variable domain in full (rest from reference TRBV5-1 and TRBJ2-3): KAGVTQTPRYLIKTRGQQVTLSCSPISGHRSVSWYQQTPGQGLQFLFEYFSETQRNKGNFPGRFSGRQFSNSRSEMNVSTLELGDSALYLCASSRDSGSDTQYFGPGTRLTVL.

This clone was seen repeatedly, ten times or more. The rearrangement links TRBV2 to TRBJ2-1, with 10 bases that match TRBD1. The CDR3 runs 16 residues. V was pared by 4 bases and J by 6 bases, with 9 bases of the junction left unmatched. The V gene's germline CDR1 is SNHLY and CDR2 FYNNEI. CDR3 nucleotide sequence: TGTGCCAGCAGTGGTTTCTCTGGGACAGGGGCCAATGAGCAGTTCTTC. This gives the protein CASSGFSGTGANEQFF.

The V gene is TRBV7-9, the J gene TRBJ2-2; the match to TRBD1 covers 7 bases. The CDR3 is 14 amino acids. CDR1 is SEHNR and CDR2 is FQNEAQ in the germline V gene (reference sequence). The J segment lost 5 bases and the V segment lost 2 bases, leaving 2 bases of the junction unmatched. This chain's CDR3 is CASSLTRGTGELFF. The DNA for the CDR3 is TGTGCCAGCAGCTTAACCAGGGGGACCGGGGAGCTGTTTTTT.

A remark on this clone: In the same sample, other DNA sequences code for this CDR3. CDR3 in DNA: TGTGCCAGCAGCTTCGGAGGGAATGAAAAACTGTTTTTT. Translating it yields CASSFGGNEKLFF. The chain recombines TRBV7-2 with TRBJ1-4; D is unclear. The CDR3 is made up of 13 amino acids. V was trimmed by 3 bases and J by 5 bases, leaving 7 bases between them. Germline-derived CDR1 and CDR2 are SGHTA and FQGNSA.

V and J are TRBV19 and TRBJ1-1; D remains ambiguous. V dropped 0 bases and J dropped 4 bases, with 15 bases sitting between them. Per germline, CDR1 LNHDA and CDR2 SQIVND (reference sequence). CDR3 length: 16 residues. The DNA of the CDR3 is TGTGCCAGTAGTATAGATCGTAGTCAGCGTCCCACTGAAGCTTTCTTT. Translated: CASSIDRSQRPTEAFF.

The chain links TRBV12-2 to TRBJ2-1; the table assigns TRBD2, which was not confirmed against the DNA. TRBV12-2 constitutes a pseudogene. This CDR3 region has 16 residues. The DNA of the CDR3 is TGTGCAAGTCGCTTCCGGAGCGGGAGGGAAGACAATGAGCAGTTCTTC. The encoded protein is CASRFRSGREDNEQFF.

The V call is TRBV5-4, the J call TRBJ2-7; 7 bases match TRBD1. This CDR3 region has 14 residues. From germline, CDR1 is SGHNT and CDR2 YYREEE (reference sequence). Unmatched junction bases numbered 7, after V lost 4 bases and J lost 3 bases. The CDR3 nucleotides are TGTGCCAGCAGCCCTGGACAGGACCGCTACGAGCAGTACTTC. Its protein product is CASSPGQDRYEQYF.

This clone was recorded only once. The CDR3 loop is CASSITSGGVGELFF. CDR3 nucleotides: TGCGCCAGCAGCATCACTAGCGGGGGAGTCGGGGAGCTGTTTTTT. The genes are TRBV5-1 and TRBJ2-2, with 11 bases fitting TRBD2. This CDR3 has 15 amino acids. V trimming: 4 bases; J trimming: 7 bases; junction bases outside the gene matches: 6. CDR1 is SGHRS, CDR2 YFSETQ, per germline.

J is TRBJ2-3 and V is TRBV6-1, with TRBD2 identical over 7 bases. Germline-derived CDR1 and CDR2 are MNHNS and SASEGT. V dropped 11 bases and J dropped 7; count of bases not matched to a gene: 15. This CDR3 is built from 14 residues. CDR3 coding DNA: TGTGCCTTCGCTGCAACTAGCGTTGGTAATACGCAGTATTTT. Its translation: CAFAATSVGNTQYF.

The chain links TRBV2 to TRBJ1-4; no definite D call. This CDR3 is built from 11 residues. V was clipped by 7 bases and J by 6 bases, with 6 bases between them. CDR1 is SNHLY, CDR2 FYNNEI, per germline. The CDR3 protein is CASTVDEKLFF. The CDR3 DNA is TGTGCCAGCACCGTCGATGAAAAACTGTTTTTT.

As DNA, the CDR3 is TGTGCCAGTAGTCCTAGGGTACAGGTACCAAACACCGGGGAGCTGTTTTTT. Translation gives CASSPRVQVPNTGELFF. The chain carries TRBV19 and TRBJ2-2, with a weak D call TRBD1 (5 bases). V lost 5 bases and J lost 2, with 18 bases in between. In germline, CDR1 is LNHDA, CDR2 SQIVND (reference sequence). This CDR3 is built from 17 residues.

In this sample, this clone turned up a few times. A far larger clone differs by one base, so this is likely a read error. Other nucleotide sequences from this sample produce the same CDR3. This rearrangement joins TRBV18 to TRBJ1-5; D unresolved. Trimming removed 2 bases from V and 1 base from J, with 3 bases in between. The CDR3 covers 13 residues. CDR1 and CDR2 from the germline V gene are KGHSH and LQKENI. The CDR3 region has the DNA TGTGCCAGCTCACCAGAGAGCAATCAGCCCCAGCATTTT. This translates into CASSPESNQPQHF. The variable domain in full, with the rest retrieved from reference TRBV18 and TRBJ1-5, is NAGVMQNPRHLVRRRGQEARLRCSPMKGHSHVYWYRQLPEEGLKFMVYLQKENIIDESGMPKERFSAEFPKEGPSILRIQQVVRGDSAAYFCASSPESNQPQHFGDGTRLSIL.

The CDR3 DNA is TGTGCCAGCAGGGCAACTAGCGGGTTCTACACCGGGGAGCTGTTTTTT. Amino acid sequence: CASRATSGFYTGELFF. The chain links TRBV7-9 to TRBJ2-2, with 9 bases lining up with TRBD2. Germline V lookup: CDR1 SEHNR, CDR2 FQNEAQ (reference sequence). CDR3 length equals 16 residues. V lost 6 bases and J lost 3; bases outside the gene matches: 8.

The J gene is TRBJ2-7, the V gene TRBV11-2; 9 bases are a match to TRBD1. Per germline, CDR1 SGHAT and CDR2 FQNNGV. The CDR3 spans 14 residues. J lost 1 base, V lost 5 bases, and 3 bases had no gene match. CDR3 residues: CASSQQGASYEQYF. The CDR3, as DNA: TGTGCCAGCAGCCAACAGGGGGCATCCTACGAGCAGTACTTC.

As concerns this clone: Other DNA variants within this sample encode the same CDR3. J is TRBJ1-5 and V is TRBV6-5, with 8 bases matching TRBD1. This CDR3 is 14 amino acids long. Unmatched junction bases numbered 2, after V lost 0 bases and J lost 7 bases. In germline, CDR1 is MNHEY, CDR2 SVGAGI. The CDR3 coding sequence is TGTGCCAGCAGTTACTCGACAGGGGACCAGCCCCAGCATTTT. This gives the protein CASSYSTGDQPQHF.

This clone showed up just once. The chain has TRBV5-8 and TRBJ2-4; a possible D gene is TRBD2 (5 bases). The V end was cut by 3 bases, the J end by 2 bases, with 18 bases between. CDR1 SGHTS and CDR2 YDEGEE come from the germline V gene. The CDR3 covers 17 residues. CDR3 amino acids: CASSSLGVAMTKNIQYF. The CDR3 DNA is TGTGCCAGCAGCTCACTCGGGGTAGCCATGACCAAAAACATTCAGTACTTC. Full variable domain (outside the CDR3, taken from reference TRBV5-8 and TRBJ2-4): EAGVTQSPTHLIKTRGQQATLRCSPISGHTSVYWYQQALGLGLQFLLWYDEGEERNRGNFPPRFSGRQFPNYSSELNVNALELEDSALYLCASSSLGVAMTKNIQYFGAGTRLSVL.

The V and J genes are TRBV28 and TRBJ2-3, with TRBD2 as a possible D gene (6 bases). CDR3 length: 14 amino acids. Germline V CDR1 and CDR2: MDHEN, SYDVKM. V was shortened by 3 bases and J by 5 bases, with 12 bases between the two germline ends. The CDR3 DNA sequence: TGTGCCAGCAGTTTCCCCGGGGGACGAGATACGCAGTATTTT. It specifies CASSFPGGRDTQYF.

This clone appeared a few times. Within the sample, other DNA sequences also encode this same CDR3. This chain joins TRBV7-2 and TRBJ1-1, with D perhaps TRBD1 (5 bases). The CDR3 length is 14 residues. Trimming took 1 base from V and 1 from J, leaving 7 bases between them. Germline V gives CDR1 SGHTA, CDR2 FQGNSA. CDR3 coding DNA: TGTGCCAGCAGCTTAGGTAGGGGGAACACTGAAGCTTTCTTT. Translated, it gives CASSLGRGNTEAFF.

The rearrangement links TRBV7-9 to TRBJ2-3, with 8 bases aligning to TRBD1. Germline V gives CDR1 SEHNR, CDR2 FQNEAQ (reference sequence). This CDR3 spans 13 amino acids. V was pared by 10 bases and J by 5 bases, with 8 bases of the junction left unmatched. Here the CDR3 DNA reads TGTGCCAACACGCAGGGGGCAGAAGATACGCAGTATTTT. Encoded protein: CANTQGAEDTQYF.